This T cell receptor beta chain stems from a study of spatial heterogeneity in lung cancer. Study-wide context: Researchers sequenced follow-up PBMC samples if they had them, and these came a median of approximately 26 months after resection.

Every TCR cDNA molecule bore a unique molecular identifier. One entry per CDR3 protein, called by TCRdb with MiXCR from the 5' RACE reads. The sample shows fewer than 55,000 distinct CDR3 sequences, less than 9% of them seen only once. Time point defined: blood at routine non-recurrence follow-up after resection. Whole RNA from tumor, nontumor lung or frozen PBMC was sequenced unsorted. Findings and limits, study-wide: Whereas they appeared in blood less at follow-up, ubiquitous expanded tumor TCRs appeared there more at resection.

Remarks on this clonotype: Its antigen is unidentified.

Germline-derived CDR1 and CDR2 are SQVTM and ANQGSEA. This CDR3 is 13 amino acids long. V shed 4 bases, J shed 9 bases, and the junction held 9 bases outside the gene matches. J is TRBJ2-5 and V is TRBV29-1, with 9 bases matching TRBD1. Sequencing was performed on PBMCs, taken at follow-up. This sequence originates from a female donor with early-stage non-small cell lung cancer. The CDR3: CSVGGGQGRAQYF. CDR3 DNA sequence: TGCAGCGTTGGGGGGGGACAGGGAAGAGCCCAGTACTTC. Using reference TRBV29-1 and TRBJ2-5 for the parts outside the CDR3, the full variable domain is SAVISQKPSRDICQRGTSLTIQCQVDSQVTMMFWYRQQPGQSLTLIATANQGSEATYESGFVIDKFPISRPNLTFSTLTVSNMSPEDSSIYLCSVGGGQGRAQYFGPGTRLLVL.